This is a list of T cell receptor beta chains from one sample in a study of blood T cell repertoires in COVID-19. The method was immunoSEQ multiplex PCR; TCRdb's version includes in-frame clones alone and lacks a portion of them. The sample holds around 42,000 clones, roughly nine tenths seen once. The sequencing sample was made of peripheral blood. These receptors all come from a man aged 25-40 years with active or convalescent COVID-19. Each CDR3 is given with its conserved first and last residue. A D gene is named only where the DNA matches it firmly. The size field is filled for only some rows; it gives once, few, many or a size class.

clone_size,j_call,d_call,v_call,cdr3_nt,cdr3_aa
NA,TRBJ2-1,TRBD2,TRBV5-1,TGCGCCAGCAGCTTGGCGGCGGGGGGGCCGGGTGAGCAGTTCTTC,CASSLAAGGPGEQFF
NA,TRBJ2-2,NA,TRBV7-9,TGTGCCAGCAGCCCCCTGGGCACGTCGAACACCGGGGAGCTGTTTTTT,CASSPLGTSNTGELFF
NA,TRBJ2-2,TRBD2,TRBV4-1,TGCGCCCGCAGCCGGGGCGGGGGGAACACCGGGGAGCTGTTTTTT,CARSRGGGNTGELFF
once,TRBJ2-5,NA,TRBV5-1,TGCGCCAGCAGCTTAAGGAGAGACCAAGAGACCCAGTACTTC,CASSLRRDQETQYF
NA,TRBJ2-3,TRBD1,TRBV7-3,TGTGCCAGCAGCTTAGGGGACAGGGGGTTAACAGATACGCAGTATTTT,CASSLGDRGLTDTQYF
NA,TRBJ1-6,TRBD1,TRBV5-1,TGCGCCAGCAGCCCGACGGGGACAGGGGAGTCACCCCTCCACTTT,CASSPTGTGESPLHF
NA,TRBJ2-7,NA,TRBV5-5,TGTGCCAGCAGCTTGGCCAGGGTAAGTCCATCCCAGTACTTC,CASSLARVSPSQYF
NA,TRBJ1-2,TRBD1,TRBV18,TGTGCCAGCTCACTGGGACAGCAGGAAACGTATGGCTACACCTTC,CASSLGQQETYGYTF
few,TRBJ1-5,NA,TRBV27,TGTGCCAGCAGTTTATCCGGGGGACGGAATCAGCCCCAGCATTTT,CASSLSGGRNQPQHF
NA,TRBJ1-2,TRBD1,TRBV10-3,TGTGCCATCCAGGGACAGGGGTATGGCTACACCTTC,CAIQGQGYGYTF
NA,TRBJ2-4,TRBD1,TRBV10-1,TGCGCCAGCAGTGACCGGGACAGGGCAAACATTCAGTACTTC,CASSDRDRANIQYF
NA,TRBJ2-2,TRBD2,TRBV5-4,TGTGCCAGCAGCAGAACTAGCGGGAGCTTCGGGGAGCTGTTTTTT,CASSRTSGSFGELFF
NA,TRBJ2-1,TRBD2,TRBV7-7,TGTGCCAGCAGCCCGGGACTAGCGGGAGGCTCCTACAATGAGCAGTTCTTC,CASSPGLAGGSYNEQFF
once,TRBJ2-5,TRBD2,TRBV24-1,TGTGCCACCAGTGATTTCGGTAGCGGGAGCCAAGAGACCCAGTACTTC,CATSDFGSGSQETQYF
NA,TRBJ2-5,TRBD1,TRBV3-1/TRBV3-2,TGTGCCAGCAGCCAAACCGGGACAGGTCTGTCGGAGACCCAGTACTTC,CASSQTGTGLSETQYF
once,TRBJ2-1,TRBD2,TRBV19,TGTGCCAGTAGTAGCGGGGGGGAGAATGAGCAGTTCTTC,CASSSGGENEQFF
NA,TRBJ2-2,NA,TRBV7-2,TGTGCCAGCAGCTCCTCTAACACCGGGGAGCTGTTTTTT,CASSSSNTGELFF
NA,TRBJ2-2,TRBD1,TRBV18,TGTGCCAGCTGGGACAGGGTCACCGGGGAGCTGTTTTTT,CASWDRVTGELFF
NA,TRBJ2-3,NA,TRBV5-1,TGCGCCAGCAGCTTGTTCACCGAGGATACGCAGTATTTT,CASSLFTEDTQYF
NA,TRBJ1-5,TRBD1,TRBV27,TGTGCCAGCAGGCTTACTGGGGACAGGGTGGATCAGCCCCAGCATTTT,CASRLTGDRVDQPQHF